This T cell receptor (beta chain) was obtained from a study of blood T cell repertoires in COVID-19. Study background: The United States, Italy and Spain supplied acute and convalescent COVID-19 samples. T cells, B-cell-depleted T cells, or PBMCs provided the cDNA or gDNA that served as material.

Trimming left V 0 bases short and J 7 bases short, with 6 bases between. Germline V gene lookup returns CDR1 LGHNA and CDR2 YNFKEQ. The CDR3 runs 12 residues. Per the study methods: The assay estimated nucleated cells by amplifying reference gene primers. Profiling relied on immunoSEQ multiplex PCR, and the TCRdb table lists in-frame clones only, not all of them. That table gives V, J and clone size, and the DNA gave D and trimming. The sample yields under 200,000 clones, 80% seen once. Sequenced input: peripheral blood. The receptor was derived from a man in his 70s with active or convalescent COVID-19. The rearrangement links TRBV4-2 to TRBJ1-2, with D possibly being TRBD1 (5 bases). The CDR3 DNA reads TGTGCCAGCAGCCAAGACAGGGCTGGCTACACCTTC. It yields the protein CASSQDRAGYTF.